These T cell receptor beta chains were read from a single sample in a study of T cells in Graves' hyperthyroidism and ophthalmopathy. TCRdb itself ran the multiplex PCR reads through MiXCR, one entry per CDR3 protein. The data show 400,000 to 600,000 distinct CDR3 sequences, about 16% seen once. Sequencing used blood. These receptors all come from a woman aged 25 to 39 with Graves' ophthalmopathy. Both conserved end residues are part of each CDR3. A D gene is named only where the DNA matches it firmly. Size is omitted from some rows. Given values are once, few, many or a class for expanded clones.

d_call: TRBD2
clone_size: many
v_call: TRBV6-1
j_call: TRBJ2-5
cdr3_aa: CASRASGRSETQYF
cdr3_nt: TGTGCCAGCAGGGCTAGCGGGAGATCGGAGACCCAGTACTTC

d_call: TRBD1
clone_size: many
v_call: TRBV30
j_call: TRBJ1-5
cdr3_aa: CAWTSGQGDQPQHF
cdr3_nt: TGTGCCTGGACCAGCGGACAGGGGGATCAGCCCCAGCATTTT

d_call: TRBD2
clone_size: hyperexpanded
v_call: TRBV2
j_call: TRBJ2-5
cdr3_aa: CASQGLQETQYF
cdr3_nt: TGTGCCTCCCAGGGACTACAAGAGACCCAGTACTTC

d_call: -
clone_size: -
v_call: TRBV19
j_call: TRBJ1-5
cdr3_aa: CASSSGAGNQPQHF
cdr3_nt: TGTGCCAGTAGTTCCGGGGCCGGGAATCAGCCCCAGCATTTT

d_call: -
clone_size: many
v_call: TRBV28
j_call: TRBJ2-1
cdr3_aa: CASSPGPLRGQFF
cdr3_nt: TGTGCCAGCAGTCCAGGACCCCTCAGGGGGCAGTTCTTC

d_call: TRBD2
clone_size: -
v_call: TRBV9
j_call: TRBJ2-3
cdr3_aa: CASSIGLAGPTDTQYF
cdr3_nt: TGTGCCAGCAGCATTGGACTAGCGGGACCCACAGATACGCAGTATTTT

d_call: -
clone_size: -
v_call: TRBV19
j_call: TRBJ2-2
cdr3_aa: CASEAEDTGELFF
cdr3_nt: TGTGCCAGTGAGGCCGAGGACACCGGGGAGCTGTTTTTT

d_call: -
clone_size: once
v_call: TRBV24-1
j_call: TRBJ2-3
cdr3_aa: CATRGGGGTDTQYF
cdr3_nt: TGTGCCACCAGGGGGGGGGGCGGCACAGATACGCAGTATTTT

d_call: -
clone_size: many
v_call: TRBV27
j_call: TRBJ1-1
cdr3_aa: CASSLSLPGTEAFF
cdr3_nt: TGTGCCAGCAGTTTATCCCTGCCTGGGACTGAAGCTTTCTTT

d_call: -
clone_size: many
v_call: TRBV28
j_call: TRBJ1-1
cdr3_aa: CASTSGGPHTEAFF
cdr3_nt: TGTGCCAGCACCTCGGGGGGCCCCCACACTGAAGCTTTCTTT

d_call: TRBD2
clone_size: -
v_call: TRBV29-1
j_call: TRBJ2-7
cdr3_aa: CSVEKPPGLAGAGEQYF
cdr3_nt: TGCAGCGTTGAAAAACCCCCGGGACTAGCGGGAGCGGGTGAGCAGTACTTC

d_call: -
clone_size: few
v_call: TRBV7-3
j_call: TRBJ2-3
cdr3_aa: CASSFSVPPDTQYF
cdr3_nt: TGTGCCAGCAGCTTCTCTGTCCCGCCGGATACGCAGTATTTT

d_call: -
clone_size: -
v_call: TRBV10-3
j_call: TRBJ1-1
cdr3_aa: CANQGQLNTEAFF
cdr3_nt: TGTGCCAACCAGGGACAACTCAACACTGAAGCTTTCTTT

d_call: -
clone_size: many
v_call: TRBV12-3/TRBV12-4
j_call: TRBJ2-6
cdr3_aa: CASSLVSGANVLTF
cdr3_nt: TGTGCCAGCAGTTTGGTCTCTGGGGCCAACGTCCTGACTTTC

d_call: TRBD2
clone_size: -
v_call: TRBV19
j_call: TRBJ2-1
cdr3_aa: CASSPRGLAGVGEQFF
cdr3_nt: TGTGCCAGTAGTCCTCGGGGACTAGCGGGAGTAGGAGAGCAGTTCTTC

d_call: TRBD1
clone_size: -
v_call: TRBV20-1
j_call: TRBJ1-1
cdr3_aa: CSARDQTGGGTEAFF
cdr3_nt: TGCAGTGCTAGAGACCAGACAGGGGGTGGAACTGAAGCTTTCTTT

d_call: -
clone_size: few
v_call: TRBV9
j_call: TRBJ1-4
cdr3_aa: CASSVGQGNEKLFF
cdr3_nt: TGTGCCAGCAGCGTAGGGCAGGGTAATGAAAAACTGTTTTTT

d_call: -
clone_size: -
v_call: TRBV28
j_call: TRBJ1-5
cdr3_aa: CASRTGSGQPQHF
cdr3_nt: TGTGCCAGCCGTACAGGGTCGGGGCAGCCCCAGCATTTT

d_call: -
clone_size: many
v_call: TRBV20-1
j_call: TRBJ2-3
cdr3_aa: CSASSDDHTDTQYF
cdr3_nt: TGCAGTGCTAGTTCCGATGACCACACAGATACGCAGTATTTT

d_call: -
clone_size: few
v_call: TRBV6-5
j_call: TRBJ1-6
cdr3_aa: CASSYSKYPGNSPLHF
cdr3_nt: TGTGCCAGCAGTTACTCGAAGTATCCGGGGAATTCACCCCTCCACTTT

d_call: -
clone_size: many
v_call: TRBV28
j_call: TRBJ2-5
cdr3_aa: CASQTETREETQYF
cdr3_nt: TGTGCCAGCCAGACGGAAACTAGGGAAGAGACCCAGTACTTC

d_call: TRBD1
clone_size: -
v_call: TRBV19
j_call: TRBJ1-1
cdr3_aa: CASRGYPGTGDWRAEAFF
cdr3_nt: TGTGCCAGTAGGGGATATCCCGGGACAGGGGACTGGAGGGCTGAAGCTTTCTTT

d_call: -
clone_size: few
v_call: TRBV9
j_call: TRBJ1-6
cdr3_aa: CASSVGQGWDNSPLHF
cdr3_nt: TGTGCCAGCAGCGTAGGTCAGGGGTGGGATAATTCACCCCTCCACTTT

d_call: -
clone_size: many
v_call: TRBV6-4
j_call: TRBJ1-1
cdr3_aa: CASSEAENTEAFF
cdr3_nt: TGTGCCAGCAGTGAGGCGGAGAACACTGAAGCTTTCTTT

d_call: TRBD1
clone_size: many
v_call: TRBV5-1
j_call: TRBJ2-7
cdr3_aa: CASSWRTGTGGGYEQYF
cdr3_nt: TGCGCCAGCAGCTGGCGGACCGGGACAGGGGGCGGGTACGAGCAGTACTTC

d_call: TRBD1
clone_size: few
v_call: TRBV5-1
j_call: TRBJ2-3
cdr3_aa: CASSLRSGQVADTQYF
cdr3_nt: TGCGCCAGCAGCTTGAGATCCGGACAGGTTGCAGATACGCAGTATTTT

d_call: -
clone_size: many
v_call: TRBV11-2
j_call: TRBJ2-7
cdr3_aa: CASSLDRDSFSYEQYF
cdr3_nt: TGTGCCAGCAGCTTAGATCGGGACTCCTTCTCCTACGAGCAGTACTTC

d_call: TRBD2
clone_size: many
v_call: TRBV28
j_call: TRBJ2-1
cdr3_aa: CASSLWGLAGNNEQFF
cdr3_nt: TGTGCCAGCAGTTTATGGGGACTAGCGGGGAACAATGAGCAGTTCTTC

d_call: TRBD2
clone_size: many
v_call: TRBV2
j_call: TRBJ2-3
cdr3_aa: CASIRLAGGPTDTQYF
cdr3_nt: TGTGCCAGCATCCGCCTAGCGGGAGGGCCCACAGATACGCAGTATTTT

d_call: -
clone_size: few
v_call: TRBV7-9
j_call: TRBJ2-5
cdr3_aa: CASSLGGRVGETQYF
cdr3_nt: TGTGCCAGCAGCTTAGGGGGACGGGTGGGAGAGACCCAGTACTTC

d_call: TRBD1
clone_size: -
v_call: TRBV20-1
j_call: TRBJ1-5
cdr3_aa: CSASTRTGPRPQHF
cdr3_nt: TGCAGTGCTAGTACCCGGACAGGGCCTCGGCCCCAGCATTTT

d_call: -
clone_size: many
v_call: TRBV6-1
j_call: TRBJ2-1
cdr3_aa: CASSVRDFYNEQFF
cdr3_nt: TGTGCCAGCAGTGTCAGGGACTTTTACAATGAGCAGTTCTTC

d_call: TRBD1
clone_size: few
v_call: TRBV2
j_call: TRBJ1-4
cdr3_aa: CASSEGQGAHKLFF
cdr3_nt: TGTGCCAGCAGTGAAGGACAGGGGGCGCATAAACTGTTTTTT

d_call: -
clone_size: few
v_call: TRBV20-1
j_call: TRBJ2-3
cdr3_aa: CSARDLVPDTQYF
cdr3_nt: TGCAGTGCTAGAGATTTGGTGCCAGATACGCAGTATTTT

d_call: TRBD2
clone_size: -
v_call: TRBV5-6
j_call: TRBJ2-5
cdr3_aa: CASSWTSGSLETQYF
cdr3_nt: TGTGCCAGCAGCTGGACTAGCGGGAGCCTTGAGACCCAGTACTTC

d_call: TRBD2
clone_size: few
v_call: TRBV28
j_call: TRBJ2-2
cdr3_aa: CASSFSRLAGVATGELFF
cdr3_nt: TGTGCCAGCAGTTTTTCCAGACTAGCGGGAGTGGCCACCGGGGAGCTGTTTTTT

d_call: -
clone_size: -
v_call: TRBV13
j_call: TRBJ1-2
cdr3_aa: CASSEQGNHGYGYTF
cdr3_nt: TGTGCCAGCAGCGAACAGGGAAATCACGGCTATGGCTACACCTTC

d_call: -
clone_size: many
v_call: TRBV30
j_call: TRBJ1-1
cdr3_aa: CAWSTTGWGTEAFF
cdr3_nt: TGTGCCTGGAGCACGACAGGTTGGGGCACTGAAGCTTTCTTT

d_call: TRBD1
clone_size: -
v_call: TRBV29-1
j_call: TRBJ2-2
cdr3_aa: CSGVTGGLRSGELFF
cdr3_nt: TGCAGCGGCGTCACAGGGGGTCTTCGATCCGGGGAGCTGTTTTTT

d_call: TRBD1
clone_size: few
v_call: TRBV5-1
j_call: TRBJ2-4
cdr3_aa: CASSLDRGRNIQYF
cdr3_nt: TGCGCCAGCAGCTTAGACAGGGGTAGAAACATTCAGTACTTC

d_call: TRBD2
clone_size: few
v_call: TRBV30
j_call: TRBJ2-4
cdr3_aa: CAWRLAGGSKNIQYF
cdr3_nt: TGTGCCTGGAGACTAGCGGGAGGGTCCAAAAACATTCAGTACTTC

d_call: -
clone_size: few
v_call: TRBV12-3/TRBV12-4
j_call: TRBJ2-7
cdr3_aa: CASSLGGSHYEQYF
cdr3_nt: TGTGCCAGCAGTTTAGGCGGGTCCCACTACGAGCAGTACTTC

d_call: -
clone_size: many
v_call: TRBV28
j_call: TRBJ1-4
cdr3_aa: CASSPSGPLGEKLFF
cdr3_nt: TGTGCCAGCAGTCCATCCGGGCCCCTCGGTGAAAAACTGTTTTTT

d_call: -
clone_size: few
v_call: TRBV19
j_call: TRBJ2-7
cdr3_aa: CASSAGRLWEQYF
cdr3_nt: TGTGCCAGTAGCGCGGGACGTTTGTGGGAGCAGTACTTC

d_call: -
clone_size: many
v_call: TRBV7-2
j_call: TRBJ2-3
cdr3_aa: CASSLARAADTQYF
cdr3_nt: TGTGCCAGCAGCTTAGCGCGGGCCGCAGATACGCAGTATTTT

d_call: -
clone_size: -
v_call: TRBV19
j_call: TRBJ1-5
cdr3_aa: CASSRSDARYQPQHF
cdr3_nt: TGTGCCAGTAGCAGGTCGGACGCGCGGTATCAGCCCCAGCATTTT

d_call: TRBD2
clone_size: few
v_call: TRBV15
j_call: TRBJ2-5
cdr3_aa: CATTPGGSGGSILETQYF
cdr3_nt: TGTGCCACCACTCCTGGGGGGTCGGGGGGGAGTATTTTGGAGACCCAGTACTTC

d_call: -
clone_size: few
v_call: TRBV29-1
j_call: TRBJ1-3
cdr3_aa: CSVDIGGVGNTIYF
cdr3_nt: TGCAGCGTTGATATTGGCGGGGTTGGAAACACCATATATTTT

d_call: -
clone_size: many
v_call: TRBV30
j_call: TRBJ2-6
cdr3_aa: CAWGRRLLSGANVLTF
cdr3_nt: TGTGCCTGGGGGCGGAGATTGCTCTCTGGGGCCAACGTCCTGACTTTC

d_call: -
clone_size: few
v_call: TRBV18
j_call: TRBJ1-3
cdr3_aa: CASSPSLALDSGNTIYF
cdr3_nt: TGTGCCAGCTCACCGTCTTTGGCACTTGACTCTGGAAACACCATATATTTT

d_call: -
clone_size: -
v_call: TRBV6-5
j_call: TRBJ2-5
cdr3_aa: CASSSGAYVTQYF
cdr3_nt: TGTGCCAGCAGTTCCGGGGCATACGTGACCCAGTACTTC

d_call: -
clone_size: once
v_call: TRBV20-1
j_call: TRBJ1-2
cdr3_aa: CSARETTGYGYTF
cdr3_nt: TGCAGTGCTAGAGAGACAACGGGCTATGGCTACACCTTC

d_call: -
clone_size: -
v_call: TRBV29-1
j_call: TRBJ2-7
cdr3_aa: CSVPGQIPYEQYF
cdr3_nt: TGCAGCGTCCCCGGACAGATCCCCTACGAGCAGTACTTC

d_call: -
clone_size: once
v_call: TRBV4-3
j_call: TRBJ1-2
cdr3_aa: CASSQETLPGVGGYTF
cdr3_nt: TGCGCCAGCAGCCAAGAAACGCTCCCAGGGGTAGGTGGCTACACCTTC

d_call: -
clone_size: -
v_call: TRBV20-1
j_call: TRBJ2-7
cdr3_aa: CSADAYYEQYF
cdr3_nt: TGTAGTGCGGACGCATACTACGAGCAGTACTTC

d_call: -
clone_size: many
v_call: TRBV28
j_call: TRBJ2-7
cdr3_aa: CASSLFGGHSYEQYF
cdr3_nt: TGTGCCAGCAGTTTATTTGGGGGACACTCCTACGAGCAGTACTTC

d_call: TRBD1
clone_size: many
v_call: TRBV28
j_call: TRBJ2-7
cdr3_aa: CASSLSPQGDYEQYF
cdr3_nt: TGTGCCAGCAGTTTATCCCCTCAGGGGGACTACGAGCAGTACTTC

d_call: -
clone_size: -
v_call: TRBV29-1
j_call: TRBJ2-1
cdr3_aa: CSVEDFDRPYNEQFF
cdr3_nt: TGCAGCGTTGAAGATTTCGACAGGCCATACAATGAGCAATTCTTC

d_call: TRBD2
clone_size: few
v_call: TRBV19
j_call: TRBJ2-1
cdr3_aa: CASRRRGGSYNEQFF
cdr3_nt: TGTGCCAGTAGGCGGAGGGGAGGGTCCTACAATGAGCAGTTCTTC

d_call: -
clone_size: -
v_call: TRBV5-8
j_call: TRBJ2-2
cdr3_aa: CASSFPQGDTGELFF
cdr3_nt: TGTGCCAGCAGCTTCCCCCAGGGAGACACCGGGGAGCTGTTTTTT